This TCR beta chain was sequenced during a study of blood T cell repertoires in COVID-19. Germline V gene lookup returns CDR1 MGHDK and CDR2 SYGVNS. The CDR3 consists of 14 residues. V was pared by 2 bases and J by 2 bases, with 10 bases between. Assay: immunoSEQ multiplex PCR; the TCRdb copy retains only in-frame clones and omits some. The sample includes some 180,000 clones, over 80% of them seen just once. The genes are TRBV25-1 and TRBJ2-7, with a tentative D call TRBD2 (5 bases). The TCR was taken from a middle-aged woman with COVID-19, enrolled during active disease. Sequenced material: peripheral blood. CDR3 DNA: TGTGCCAGCAGTGAAGGGGTCGGGGCCTACGAGCAGTACTTC. Protein: CASSEGVGAYEQYF.